The clone carrying this T cell receptor (beta chain) has only a few counts. The antigen is not known. This record belongs to a study of cytomegalovirus exposure and HLA in healthy donors. Study outcomes and limitations: It was reportedly the case that the classifier diagnosed cytomegalovirus status with high specificity and sensitivity. Donor immune exposure was known only as CMV serostatus. TCR beta V- and J-gene trimming, according to a later analysis, was linked to a missense DCLRE1C variant.

The PCR made use of 60 Vbeta and 13 Jbeta primers. TCRdb's table, derived via immunoSEQ multiplex PCR, lists solely in-frame clones and lacks some. Among roughly 130,000 clones listed, about three fifths were seen once. This CDR3 has 11 amino acids. Trimming stripped 3 bases from V and 9 bases from J, with 9 bases between. Germline lookup yields CDR1 SQVTM and CDR2 ANQGSEA. The V and J genes are TRBV29-1 and TRBJ2-1, with D possibly TRBD1 on 5 matching bases. The sequence was obtained from a male donor in good health and CMV-seronegative. Sequencing used PBMCs. CDR3 coding DNA: TGCAGCGTTGACAGGGATGGTGAGCAGTTCTTC. Its translation: CSVDRDGEQFF.